This note documents a single T cell receptor beta chain sequence. Trimming cost V 0 bases and J 7 bases, with 12 bases left between them. There are 14 residues in the CDR3. Looked up from germline, CDR1 is MNHNS and CDR2 is SASEGT. The method was immunoSEQ multiplex PCR; TCRdb's version includes in-frame clones alone and lacks a portion of them. The profile shows more than 75,000 clones, about 79% of them singletons. These data belong to a study of control samples from healthy donors and cancer patients. The source is a woman in her twenties or thirties in good health. Sequencing was performed on blood. The chain links TRBV6-1 to TRBJ1-2; D gene ambiguous. In nucleotides, the CDR3 is TGTGCCAGCAGTGAAGCGCCTGCCTGGGGTGGCTACACCTTC. Translation gives CASSEAPAWGGYTF.